The clone carrying this TCR beta chain occurred a few times. This sample was taken from a study of blood T cell repertoires in COVID-19. Study background: In each case, the material was cDNA or gDNA derived from T cells, B-cell-depleted T cells, or PBMCs.

Germline V lookup: CDR1 SGHNT, CDR2 YYREEE (reference sequence). There are 14 residues in the CDR3. J was trimmed by 5 bases and V by 3 bases; bases with no gene match: 8. Authors' analysis steps: How many nucleated cells were present was estimated from reference gene primer amplification. Only in-frame clones appear in the TCRdb table, and some are missing; sequencing was by immunoSEQ multiplex PCR. Clone size and V and J calls were adopted from that table, with D and trimming inferred from the DNA. The top ten clones hold 1.5% to 2.5% of a sample with 150,000 or so clones, more than 80% of them seen once. Seattle's enrolled individuals joined amid active infection and were then monitored longitudinally.

Material for sequencing was peripheral blood. This receptor was identified in a woman aged 60-75 years with COVID-19, enrolled during active disease. The chain recombines TRBV5-4 with TRBJ2-7, with 7 bases lining up with TRBD1. CDR3 bases: TGTGCCAGCAGCTGGAGTGGACAGGTCCACGAGCAGTACTTC. Amino acid sequence: CASSWSGQVHEQYF.